This T cell receptor beta chain was identified in a study of prognosis after radiotherapy for stage I lung cancer. In its sample, this clonotype was seen many times. The genomic DNA TCR beta CDR3 region underwent two rounds of multiplex PCR. Primers were specific to each TRBV and TRBJ gene in first-round PCR. TCRdb reanalysed the multiplex PCR reads using MiXCR and keeps one entry per CDR3 protein. This table has about 22,000 distinct CDR3 sequences, approximately 39% appearing once. Germline assignment: CDR1 MNHEY and CDR2 SMNVEV (reference sequence). V lost 8 bases, J lost 3 bases, and 23 bases lay in between. This CDR3 is built from 16 residues.

This rearrangement joins TRBV27 to TRBJ2-7, with D tentatively TRBD2 (6 bases). Sample: PBMCs, taken before or after stereotactic body radiation therapy (not recorded which). The TCR comes from a donor at least 50 years old with non-small cell lung cancer. As DNA, the CDR3 is TGTGCCAGCTCCCCCCTGGGTTTGCGGGACCACTACGAGCAGTACTTC. Encoded protein: CASSPLGLRDHYEQYF.